The T cell receptor beta chain under discussion was sequenced for a study of OX40 agonist ivuxolimab in advanced cancers. Study at large: The study enrolled dose-escalation patients with hepatocellular carcinoma, melanoma, renal cell or head and neck cancer.

Generated by immunoSEQ multiplex PCR, the TCRdb table keeps only in-frame clones and is missing some. This table holds tens of thousands of clones, 80% to 90% found once. Study-level points and caveats: CD8+ T cells (on average) carried more expanded clones than CD4+ T cells.

This clone was seen only a few times. Its antigen is unidentified. The trim removed 3 bases at V and 2 bases at J, leaving 3 bases unmatched. There are 16 residues in the CDR3. The germline V gene encodes CDR1 MRHNA and CDR2 SNTAGT. This TCR was sampled from an adult with an advanced solid tumor such as melanoma, head and neck, liver or kidney cancer. The starting material was CD4+ or CD8+ T cells sorted from blood, obtained in a trial of the OX40 agonist ivuxolimab. The chain has TRBV6-4 and TRBJ2-3, with 12 nucleotides matching TRBD2. The CDR3 DNA follows: TGTGCCAGCAGTGAGACTAGCGGGGGTCACACAGATACGCAGTATTTT. Amino acids: CASSETSGGHTDTQYF.